Listed below are T cell receptor beta chains from one sample, sequenced in a study of blood T cell repertoires in COVID-19. Assay: immunoSEQ multiplex PCR; the TCRdb copy retains only in-frame clones and omits some. The table records about 97,000 clones, around 87% of them present only once. The sample taken for sequencing was peripheral blood. The receptors stem from a woman aged 45-65 years with COVID-19, enrolled during active disease. Each CDR3 is given with its conserved first and last residue. Size values are once, few and many counts, or a class for expanded clones, and some rows have none.

V gene	clone size	CDR3 protein
TRBV10-3	.	CATGVGQGVWGEKLFF
TRBV7-6	.	CASSLSGTSEQFF
TRBV11-3	.	CASSLGRVAVNTEAFF
TRBV18	.	CASSLAQETQYF
TRBV3-1/TRBV3-2	.	CASSRLIGGGNTEAFF
TRBV30	.	CAWSVGENTEAFF
TRBV7-6	.	CASSLDHRGIEETQYF
TRBV6-5	.	CASSYEGRNSPLHF
TRBV6-5	once	CASSYHRSTYEQYF
TRBV19	.	CASSSYGGNTGELFF
TRBV5-1	.	CASSLGRGPRGETQYF
TRBV18	.	CASSRPEKRNEQFF
TRBV7-9	.	CASSLATQGRSEAFF
TRBV29-1	.	CSVALGGEAFF
TRBV4-1	.	CASSQGGGGADTQYF
TRBV5-1	.	CASSRGQGGEKLFF
TRBV7-8	.	CASSSLQGWHGYTF
TRBV6-5	.	CASSYEPTADTQYF
TRBV7-2	.	CASSLAGTGGRYEQYF
TRBV10-3	.	CAISDSIRGNTEAFF
TRBV5-4	.	CASSLAGVRDTQYF
TRBV6-6	.	CASSYQRGGQETQYF
TRBV6-5	.	CASSPTPGNYEQYF
TRBV5-4	.	CASSLSLAGGNEQFF
TRBV11-2	.	CASRQGLAEFYEQYF
TRBV27	.	CASSPRGGNGLYEQYF
TRBV13	.	CASSRGLAGDEQYF
TRBV24-1	.	CATSDANGLAGANEQFF
TRBV4-2	.	CASSQGTRSGGDTQYF
TRBV5-1	.	CASSEGVPGPYSNQPQHF
TRBV19	.	CATRDRGGNTIYF
TRBV2	.	CASSEFRTNEKLFF
TRBV5-6	.	CASSFLSLGQGNSPLHF
TRBV6-5	.	CASSGDRVTQETQYF
TRBV19	.	CASSMDRISPLHF
TRBV3-1/TRBV3-2	.	CASSPQVLYNEQFF
TRBV19	.	CASSITRAGSYTF
TRBV7-9	few	CASEVWRGPSYNEQFF
TRBV5-6	once	CASSSPLFTGGVVGETQYF
TRBV4-1	.	CASSQGHSGGASDTQYF
TRBV20-1	.	CSASTGANYGYTF
TRBV24-1	.	CATSPGQSSYNEQFF
TRBV18	once	CASSGASTDTQYF
TRBV6-5	.	CASSSPGLWGTGELFF
TRBV19	.	CASSGTGRRHF
TRBV7-9	.	CASSLGRRSSYEQYF
TRBV6-5	.	CASSLSVSYEQYF
TRBV5-1	.	CASSLRPWGGVEEKLFF
TRBV2	.	CASSGIRDRGPGEQYF
TRBV19	.	CASSITSGGMQFF